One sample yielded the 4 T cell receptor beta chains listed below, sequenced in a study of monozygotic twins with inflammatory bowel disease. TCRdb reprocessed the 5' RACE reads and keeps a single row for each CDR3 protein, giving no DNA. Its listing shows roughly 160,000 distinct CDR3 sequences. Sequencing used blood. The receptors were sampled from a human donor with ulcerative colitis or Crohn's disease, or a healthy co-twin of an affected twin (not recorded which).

CDR3 loop: CAEGAGAPGEQYF. The chain links TRBV23-1 to TRBJ2-7; TCRdb's D call, TRBD2, is unchecked because there is no DNA. TRBV23-1 has ORF status, its function being uncertain. This CDR3 is 13 amino acids long.

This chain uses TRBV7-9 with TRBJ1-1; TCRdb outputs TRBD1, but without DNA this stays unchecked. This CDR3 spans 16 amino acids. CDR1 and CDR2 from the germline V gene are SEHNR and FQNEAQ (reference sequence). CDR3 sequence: CASSLRAGTGGPEAFF.

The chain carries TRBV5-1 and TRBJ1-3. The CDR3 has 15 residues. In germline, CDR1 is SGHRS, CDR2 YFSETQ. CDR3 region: CASSFGDSSGNTIYF.

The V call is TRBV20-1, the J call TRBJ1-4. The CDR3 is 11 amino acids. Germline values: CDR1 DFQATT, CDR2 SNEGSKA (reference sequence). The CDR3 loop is CSAQRDEKLFF.